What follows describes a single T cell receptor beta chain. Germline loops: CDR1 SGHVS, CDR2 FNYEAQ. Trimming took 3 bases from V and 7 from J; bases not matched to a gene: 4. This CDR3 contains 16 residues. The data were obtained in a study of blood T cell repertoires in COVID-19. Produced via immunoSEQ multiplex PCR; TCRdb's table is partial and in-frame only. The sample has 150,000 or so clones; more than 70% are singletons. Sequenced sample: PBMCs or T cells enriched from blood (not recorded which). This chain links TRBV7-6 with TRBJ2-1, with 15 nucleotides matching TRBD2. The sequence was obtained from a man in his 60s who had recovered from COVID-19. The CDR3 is CASSFGTSGRMNEQFF. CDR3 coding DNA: TGTGCCAGCAGCTTCGGGACTAGCGGGAGGATGAATGAGCAGTTCTTC.